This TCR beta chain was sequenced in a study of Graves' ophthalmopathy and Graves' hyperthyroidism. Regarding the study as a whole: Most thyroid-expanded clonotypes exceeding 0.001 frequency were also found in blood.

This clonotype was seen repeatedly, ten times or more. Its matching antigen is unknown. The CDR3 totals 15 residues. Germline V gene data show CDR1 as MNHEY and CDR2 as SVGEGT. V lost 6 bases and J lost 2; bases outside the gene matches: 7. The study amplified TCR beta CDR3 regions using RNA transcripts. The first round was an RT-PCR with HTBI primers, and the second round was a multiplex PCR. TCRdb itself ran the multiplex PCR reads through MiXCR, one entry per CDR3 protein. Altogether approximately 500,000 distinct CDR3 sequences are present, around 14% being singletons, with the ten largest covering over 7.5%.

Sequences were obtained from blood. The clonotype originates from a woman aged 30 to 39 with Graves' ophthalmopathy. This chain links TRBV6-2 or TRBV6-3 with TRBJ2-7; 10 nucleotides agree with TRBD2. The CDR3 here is CASRTLAGETYEQYF. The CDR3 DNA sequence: TGTGCCAGCAGGACCCTAGCGGGGGAGACCTACGAGCAGTACTTC.